This T cell receptor beta chain comes out of a study of early T cells in non-severe SARS-CoV-2 infection. About the study: Sequencing of bulk RNA from unsorted whole blood was done, without chain pairing. Study-wide results and limits: Anti-spike CD8 specificities were favored by VDJdb matching, whose results missed private and CD4 specificities.

Researchers tagged individual cDNA molecules with unique molecular identifiers. TCRdb reanalysed the 5' RACE reads using MiXCR and keeps one entry per CDR3 protein. Of over 50,000 distinct CDR3 sequences listed, 10% to 15% were seen once; the top ten hold about 3%. As for this clonotype: Its antigen remains unknown.

Germline CDR1 SQVTM, CDR2 ANQGSEA. The germline V and J ends were trimmed by 2 bases and 5 bases, with 15 bases remaining between them. The CDR3 extends over 14 amino acids. Sequencing was carried out using whole blood. The gene calls are TRBV29-1 and TRBJ2-5; TRBD1 is a possible D gene (6 bases). This clonotype was sampled from an adult who was a healthcare worker with PCR-confirmed SARS-CoV-2 infection or an uninfected control (not recorded which). As DNA, the CDR3 is TGCAGCGTTGAACGTCAACAGGGCGGTGAGACCCAGTACTTC. This gives the protein CSVERQQGGETQYF.